The 26 T cell receptor beta chains presented below share a single source sample, sequenced in a study of tumor-infiltrating lymphocytes in localized non-small cell lung cancer. Produced via immunoSEQ multiplex PCR; TCRdb's table is partial and in-frame only. Of roughly 24,000 clones detected, just under 70% appear once; the ten largest clones hold around 15%. The specimen was lung tumor tissue. These receptor sequences come from a human donor with non-small cell lung cancer.

The J gene is TRBJ2-2, the V gene TRBV9; D perhaps matches TRBD1 (6 bases). Trimming took off 3 bases at V and 4 bases at J, with 10 bases between the two ends. This CDR3 is 14 amino acids long. Germline CDR1 reads SGDLS; CDR2 reads YYNGEE. The DNA for the CDR3 is TGTGCCAGCAGCGAGACAGGAAGCACCGGGGAGCTGTTTTTT. It encodes CASSETGSTGELFF.

The chain links TRBV7-2 to TRBJ1-2; TRBD1 matches 8 bases. With 5 bases clipped from V and 6 bases from J, the junction kept 11 bases outside the gene matches. Per the germline V gene, CDR1 is SGHTA and CDR2 is FQGNSA. CDR3 size: 15 residues. The CDR3 nucleotides are TGTGCCAGCAGCCTATCAGGGGGCGCAAGAGATGGCTACACCTTC. Its protein product is CASSLSGGARDGYTF.

This chain uses TRBV15 with TRBJ1-1, with D tentatively TRBD1 (5 bases). Germline V gives CDR1 LNHNV, CDR2 YYDKDF (reference sequence). Deletions cut 0 bases from V and 10 bases from J, with 18 bases between. This CDR3 has 15 amino acids. This CDR3 reads CATSRERRGAEGAFF. For the CDR3, the DNA is TGTGCCACCAGCAGAGAAAGGAGGGGCGCAGAGGGAGCTTTCTTT.

The V and J genes are TRBV19 and TRBJ1-1, with D perhaps matching TRBD1 (5 bases). The CDR3 runs to 14 residues. Germline CDR1 reads LNHDA; CDR2 reads SQIVND (reference sequence). Trimming removed 4 bases from V and 3 bases from J, with 12 bases in between. The CDR3 protein is CASSREGRDTEAFF. The CDR3 DNA sequence: TGTGCCAGTAGTAGAGAGGGGAGGGACACTGAAGCTTTCTTT. Full variable domain (remainder filled in from reference TRBV19 and TRBJ1-1): DGGITQSPKYLFRKEGQNVTLSCEQNLNHDAMYWYRQDPGQGLRLIYYSQIVNDFQKGDIAEGYSVSREKKESFPLTVTSAQKNPTAFYLCASSREGRDTEAFFGQGTRLTVV.

The chain uses TRBV5-4 and TRBJ2-5; either TRBD1 or TRBD2 may supply D (6 bases each). The V gene lost 5 bases and the J gene lost 3 bases, with 17 bases spanning the gap. Germline V gene lookup returns CDR1 SGHNT and CDR2 YYREEE (reference sequence). This CDR3 spans 15 amino acids. The CDR3 reads CASSRPQGGEETQYF. The CDR3 DNA sequence: TGTGCCAGCAGTCGACCACAGGGAGGAGAAGAGACCCAGTACTTC.

In its sample, this clone ranks as medium-sized. This chain links TRBV7-2 with TRBJ1-5, with D possibly matching TRBD1 (6 bases). This CDR3 is built from 14 residues. CDR1 is SGHTA, CDR2 FQGNSA, per germline. Deletions cut 1 base from V and 6 bases from J, with 10 bases between. The CDR3 region is CASSLVRGTQPQHF. As DNA, the CDR3 is TGTGCCAGCAGCTTAGTGAGGGGGACTCAGCCCCAGCATTTT.

The J gene is TRBJ1-1, the V gene TRBV25-1, with D unclear. The CDR3 is 16 amino acids. Trimming cost V 6 bases and J 1 base, with 18 bases left between them. Germline assignment: CDR1 MGHDK and CDR2 SYGVNS. This CDR3 is CASSRAGLAQNTEAFF. CDR3 DNA: TGTGCCAGCAGCAGAGCCGGGCTCGCCCAGAACACTGAAGCTTTCTTT.

The CDR3 DNA reads as TGTGCCAGCAGCCACTTACAGGGCGGCACTGAAGCTTTCTTT. Protein sequence: CASSHLQGGTEAFF. The chain uses TRBV19 and TRBJ1-1, with a tentative D call TRBD1 (6 bases). This CDR3 contains 14 residues. Trimming removed 9 bases at V and 4 bases at J, with 18 bases between. The germline CDR1 and CDR2 sequences are LNHDA and SQIVND (reference sequence).

This chain uses TRBV6-6 with TRBJ1-1, with D possibly matching TRBD1 (5 bases). Looked up from germline, CDR1 is MNHNY and CDR2 is SVGAGI (reference sequence). The CDR3 is 15 residues long. V gave up 4 bases and J gave up 5 bases, with 17 bases separating them. The CDR3 DNA reads TGTGCCAGCAGTTCCCCGGGGGGGAGACGGACTGAAGCTTTCTTT. Translation: CASSSPGGRRTEAFF.

This clone was picked up a small number of times. V and J are TRBV11-1 and TRBJ1-2; weak D call: TRBD1 (5 bases). From germline, CDR1 is SGHAT and CDR2 FQDESV (reference sequence). With 1 base removed from V and 2 bases from J, the gap between germline ends came to 11 bases. This CDR3 has 15 residues. The CDR3 region has the DNA TGTGCCAGCAGCTTAGGGGGCACAGGAAACTATGGCTACACCTTC. Translation gives CASSLGGTGNYGYTF.

The chain couples TRBV7-9 to TRBJ2-3; D is possibly TRBD2 (5 bases). The length of the CDR3 is 15 residues. The germline V gene encodes CDR1 SEHNR and CDR2 FQNEAQ (reference sequence). The V end lost 1 base, the J end lost 0 bases, and 8 bases lay between the germline ends. CDR3 region: CASSLGTGSTDTQYF. The CDR3 DNA reads as TGTGCCAGCAGCTTAGGAACGGGAAGCACAGATACGCAGTATTTT.

The CDR3 reads CSVFQGAFEQFF. CDR3 bases: TGCAGCGTTTTCCAGGGTGCGTTTGAGCAGTTCTTC. V and J are TRBV29-1 and TRBJ2-1, with TRBD1 as a possible D gene (5 bases). The CDR3 runs to 12 residues. Trimming removed 5 bases from V and 9 bases from J, with 14 bases in between. Germline V gene data show CDR1 as SQVTM and CDR2 as ANQGSEA.

The rearrangement joins TRBV2 to TRBJ2-1; the match to TRBD1 covers 7 bases. CDR3 length: 13 amino acids. The germline gives CDR1 SNHLY, CDR2 FYNNEI. With 6 bases clipped from V and 5 bases from J, the junction kept 4 bases outside the gene matches. This CDR3 is CASSGDRHNEQFF. Here the CDR3 DNA reads TGTGCCAGCAGCGGGGACAGACACAATGAGCAGTTCTTC.

The gene calls are TRBV30 and TRBJ2-1; 12 nucleotides match TRBD2. Germline loops: CDR1 GTSNPN, CDR2 SVGIG (reference sequence). V trimming: 4 bases; J trimming: 6 bases; junction bases outside the gene matches: 4. This CDR3 comprises 14 residues. CDR3 region: CAWNLAGGANEQFF. DNA of the CDR3: TGTGCCTGGAATCTAGCGGGAGGGGCCAATGAGCAGTTCTTC.

The chain couples TRBV27 to TRBJ2-3; TRBD2 aligns across 11 bases. The CDR3 length is 16 residues. V was clipped by 5 bases and J by 2 bases; unmatched bases: 6. Germline CDR1 reads MNHEY; CDR2 reads SMNVEV (reference sequence). Written as DNA, the CDR3 is TGTGCCAGCAGTCCGGGACTAGCGGAGATCACAGATACGCAGTATTTT. This encodes CASSPGLAEITDTQYF.

This clone was seen a single time. CDR3 nucleotides: TGTGCCAGCAGCTTGACAGGGGGCGACGGTGGCTACACCTTC. Translating gives CASSLTGGDGGYTF. The chain uses TRBV5-6 and TRBJ1-2; 9 bases line up with TRBD1. The germline V gene has CDR1 SGHDT and CDR2 YYEEEE. Trimming cost V 1 base and J 7 bases; bases outside gene matches: 5. This CDR3 is 14 amino acids long.

In this sample, this clone turned up a few times. This rearrangement joins TRBV27 to TRBJ1-2; TRBD1 is a possible D gene (6 bases). This CDR3 contains 13 residues. Germline V CDR1 and CDR2: MNHEY, SMNVEV (reference sequence). V dropped 3 bases and J dropped 1 base, with 6 bases sitting between them. This CDR3 reads CASSFRGNYGYTF. The CDR3 nucleotides are TGTGCCAGCAGTTTCAGGGGTAACTATGGCTACACCTTC.

The V and J genes are TRBV5-4 and TRBJ1-4; D possibly corresponds to TRBD1 (5 bases). Per the germline V gene, CDR1 is SGHNT and CDR2 is YYREEE (reference sequence). The CDR3 spans 13 residues. Trimming pared 4 bases from V and 7 bases from J, leaving 11 bases between. Here the CDR3 DNA reads TGTGCCAGCAGCCCGGGGACCTTTGAAAAACTGTTTTTT. Its translation is CASSPGTFEKLFF.

The chain carries TRBV27 and TRBJ2-1; D is unresolved. The germline CDR1 and CDR2 sequences are MNHEY and SMNVEV (reference sequence). Between the trimmed V and J ends, which lost 5 bases and 8 bases, there was a span of 10 bases. The CDR3 has 12 residues. As DNA, the CDR3 is TGTGCCAGCAGTCCTACCCCCCATGAGCAGTTCTTC. Its protein product is CASSPTPHEQFF.

This clone was observed a single time. The chain couples TRBV27 to TRBJ2-2; TRBD2 aligns across 7 bases. This CDR3 spans 17 amino acids. The germline gives CDR1 MNHEY, CDR2 SMNVEV (reference sequence). Germline trimming cut 6 bases from V and 4 bases from J; bases unmatched to any gene: 14. Written as DNA, the CDR3 is TGTGCCAGCAGCTTTGGCCGGTGGGGGGGGAGCACCGGGGAGCTGTTTTTT. Translating gives CASSFGRWGGSTGELFF.

This clone is judged medium-sized. This rearrangement joins TRBV4-3 to TRBJ2-3, with D perhaps TRBD1 (5 bases). The V end was cut by 0 bases, the J end by 1 base, with 8 bases between. CDR1 is LGHNA and CDR2 is YSLEER in the germline V gene. This CDR3 has 15 amino acids. The CDR3 loop is CASSQDVRGTDTQYF. CDR3 bases: TGCGCCAGCAGCCAAGATGTCAGGGGCACAGATACGCAGTATTTT.

The chain is built from TRBV11-1 and TRBJ2-7; D not resolved. The CDR3 is 14 residues long. Trimming stripped 1 base from V and 6 bases from J, with 13 bases between. Germline assignment: CDR1 SGHAT and CDR2 FQDESV (reference sequence). The CDR3 loop reads CASSLEGPTGEQYF. In nucleotides, the CDR3 is TGTGCCAGCAGCTTAGAAGGGCCAACGGGCGAGCAGTACTTC.

This clone was seen once. The chain recombines TRBV7-9 with TRBJ1-1, with TRBD1 as a possible D gene (5 bases). V was trimmed by 1 base and J by 0 bases, leaving 9 bases between them. This CDR3 has 15 amino acids. Germline V CDR1 and CDR2: SEHNR, FQNEAQ (reference sequence). CDR3 DNA: TGTGCCAGCAGCTTAGGTCGGGGCATGAACACTGAAGCTTTCTTT. The encoded protein is CASSLGRGMNTEAFF.

This chain links TRBV10-1 with TRBJ1-5, with D maybe TRBD1 (6 bases). Germline-derived CDR1 and CDR2 are WNHNN and SYGVQD (reference sequence). This CDR3 has 15 amino acids. V lost 8 bases and J lost 3, with 17 bases in between. CDR3 DNA: TGCGCCAGCCATACCGGGACACAAATCAATCAGCCCCAGCATTTT. As protein: CASHTGTQINQPQHF.

The table lists this clone with many counts. V usage is TRBV7-2 and J usage is TRBJ2-2, with D perhaps matching TRBD1 (6 bases). Germline CDR1 and CDR2: SGHTA and FQGNSA. The CDR3 sequence is 15 residues long. The ends were cut back, 6 bases at V and 3 bases at J, with 14 bases in the middle. CDR3 sequence (DNA): TGTGCCAGCAGGCCCACAGGGTTAGACACCGGGGAGCTGTTTTTT. Its protein product is CASRPTGLDTGELFF.

The CDR3 spells CAWSAGGVQPQHF. The CDR3 DNA is TGTGCCTGGAGTGCAGGGGGCGTTCAGCCCCAGCATTTT. J is TRBJ1-5 and V is TRBV30, with TRBD1 matching over 8 bases. The CDR3 runs to 13 residues. Germline V CDR1 and CDR2: GTSNPN, SVGIG (reference sequence). V lost 1 base and J lost 6; bases outside the gene matches: 2.